This is a list of T cell receptor beta chains from one sample in a study of T cell responses to AZD1222 COVID-19 vaccine. Libraries were prepared by immunoSEQ multiplex PCR; TCRdb keeps only in-frame clonotypes and omits some of them. The sample lists under 130,000 clones; 92% were seen once. The starting material was peripheral blood, obtained on day 0 of AZD1222 vaccination. The receptors derive from an adult in good health. Both conserved end residues are part of each CDR3. The D gene is left open where the match is weak. The size field is filled for only some rows; it gives once, few, many or a size class.

abundance	v_gene	d_gene	j_gene	CDR3nt	CDR3aa
-	TRBV6-5	TRBD2	TRBJ2-1	TGTGCCAGCAAATTAGCGGGGAATGCATACAATGAGCAGTTCTTC	CASKLAGNAYNEQFF
-	TRBV11-3	-	TRBJ1-4	TGTGCCAGCAGCTTACGAATTAATGAAAAACTGTTTTTT	CASSLRINEKLFF
-	TRBV11-1	TRBD1	TRBJ2-7	TGTGCCAGCAGCTTCGGACAGGGGGATGGAGAGCAGTACTTC	CASSFGQGDGEQYF
-	TRBV7-9	-	TRBJ1-1	TGTGCCAGCAGCGGTAGTCGGGGGGGCACTGAAGCTTTCTTT	CASSGSRGGTEAFF
-	TRBV5-1	-	TRBJ1-5	TGCGCCAGCAGCCCGAACGTCGACAATCAGCCCCAGCATTTT	CASSPNVDNQPQHF
many	TRBV14	-	TRBJ2-1	TGTGCCAGCAGCCAAGATGATGGTGGACTTTACAATGAGCAGTTCTTC	CASSQDDGGLYNEQFF
-	TRBV5-6	-	TRBJ1-2	TGTGCCAGCAGCTTGGGGCGGGTGATTTATGGCTACACCTTC	CASSLGRVIYGYTF
-	TRBV14	-	TRBJ2-7	TGTGCCAGCAGCCAGCATTCGGGGCAGGGTTTCTACGAGCAGTACTTC	CASSQHSGQGFYEQYF
-	TRBV15	TRBD1	TRBJ1-2	TGTGCCACCAGCAGGGGACAGGGCGAAAGCTATGGCTACACCTTC	CATSRGQGESYGYTF
-	TRBV7-2	-	TRBJ2-3	TGTGCCAGCAGCTTAGCGGGGGGGCTAGATACGCAGTATTTT	CASSLAGGLDTQYF
-	TRBV4-2	TRBD1	TRBJ2-2	TGTGCCAGCAGCCAAGCGGGACAGGGGCACGGGGAGCTGTTTTTT	CASSQAGQGHGELFF
-	TRBV7-3	TRBD2	TRBJ2-2	TGTGCCAGCAGCTTAACGACAGGACTAGCGGGCACCGGGGAGCTGTTTTTT	CASSLTTGLAGTGELFF
-	TRBV4-3	TRBD1	TRBJ1-6	TGCGCCAGCAGCCAATCCTCGACAGGGGAAATCCACTTT	CASSQSSTGEIHF
-	TRBV10-3	-	TRBJ1-1	TGTGCCACCGGGGACGGCCACACTGAAGCTTTCTTT	CATGDGHTEAFF